This note documents a single TCR beta chain sequence. Only in-frame clones appear in the TCRdb table, and some are missing; sequencing was by immunoSEQ multiplex PCR. Here the sample spans some 400,000 clones, 80% to 90% being singletons. Looked up from germline, CDR1 is MNHNS and CDR2 is SASEGT. The CDR3 has 13 amino acids. Trimming took 4 bases from V and 8 from J; bases not matched to a gene: 3. This entry belongs to a study of blood T cell repertoires in COVID-19. This clonotype originated in a woman aged 30 to 39 with COVID-19, enrolled during active disease. Material: peripheral blood. The chain combines TRBV6-1 with TRBJ2-1; 9 bases map to TRBD2. The CDR3 nucleotides read TGTGCCAGCAGTGTGGGACTAGCCTATGAGCAGTTCTTC. As protein: CASSVGLAYEQFF.